These 5 T cell receptor beta chains were sequenced from one sample in a study of early T cells in non-severe SARS-CoV-2 infection. TCRdb analysed the 5' RACE reads with MiXCR anew, one entry per CDR3 protein. The data show approximately 99,000 distinct CDR3 sequences, 12% seen once. The sequencing sample was made of whole blood. The receptors originated from an adult who was a healthcare worker with PCR-confirmed SARS-CoV-2 infection or an uninfected control (not recorded which).

At least ten counts were recorded for this clonotype. The chain couples TRBV7-9 to TRBJ2-1, with a tentative D call TRBD2 (6 bases). Looked up from germline, CDR1 is SEHNR and CDR2 is FQNEAQ (reference sequence). The CDR3 has 17 residues. Trimming cost V 4 bases and J 0 bases, with 16 bases left between them. CDR3: CASSSTPGLSSYNEQFF. The CDR3 coding sequence is TGTGCCAGCAGCTCGACCCCGGGACTTAGCTCCTACAATGAGCAGTTCTTC.

In this sample, this clonotype turned up many times. V and J are TRBV5-4 and TRBJ1-1, with D possibly TRBD1 on 6 matching bases. V lost 1 base, J lost 5 bases, and 9 bases lay in between. The germline CDR1 and CDR2 sequences are SGHNT and YYREEE (reference sequence). This CDR3 has 13 residues. CDR3 nucleotides: TGTGCCAGCAGCTTGATAGGGGGGACTGAAGCTTTCTTT. Residues: CASSLIGGTEAFF.

This clonotype has more than one count but fewer than ten. The V gene is TRBV29-1, the J gene TRBJ2-7; D possibly corresponds to TRBD1 (6 bases). Germline V gives CDR1 SQVTM, CDR2 ANQGSEA. The CDR3 is 12 residues long. V lost 6 bases to trimming and J lost 6 bases, with 15 bases between them. CDR3 nucleotides: TGCAGCGTCCTCCTCCTGGGGGCCGAGCAGTACTTC. Amino acids: CSVLLLGAEQYF.

This chain links TRBV20-1 with TRBJ2-3, with 9 bases identical to TRBD2. Trimming took 5 bases from V and 2 from J; bases not matched to a gene: 8. Germline CDR1 and CDR2: DFQATT and SNEGSKA (reference sequence). The length of the CDR3 is 15 residues. The CDR3 DNA reads TGCAGTGCTGAACTAACTAGCGGGTACACAGATACGCAGTATTTT. This gives the protein CSAELTSGYTDTQYF.

In its sample, this clonotype was seen many times. The chain joins TRBV7-9 to TRBJ1-3, with D possibly being TRBD1 (6 bases). V lost 5 bases and J lost 6, with 14 bases in between. The germline CDR1 and CDR2 sequences are SEHNR and FQNEAQ (reference sequence). This CDR3 spans 14 amino acids. CDR3 in DNA: TGTGCCAGCAGCCGAACAGGGACCTTAAACACCATATATTTT. Amino acid sequence: CASSRTGTLNTIYF.